The clone carrying this TCR beta chain was seen more than once but under ten times. The antigen is not known. Per sample, extraction of total RNA gave at least 5.5 micrograms in every case. Combining a sample-barcoded 5' primer with a J-beta primer mix, a second PCR ran for about 6 to 11 cycles. Every single cDNA molecule received a tag from a template-switch adaptor with 12 random nucleotides. A single record per CDR3 protein comes from TCRdb applying MiXCR to the 5' RACE reads. The sample lists around 1,800,000 distinct CDR3 sequences; roughly two fifths were seen once. This sample was taken from a study of blood T cells in healthy people across ages. Looked up from germline, CDR1 is SGHVS and CDR2 is FNYEAQ. This CDR3 comprises 13 residues. V lost 2 bases to trimming and J lost 5 bases, with 9 bases between them. Overall study findings and caveats: Per-million-T-cell TCR beta diversity fell roughly linearly with age.

This clonotype was sampled from a human donor in good health. The genes are TRBV7-6 and TRBJ1-1; no clear D. The sample consisted of blood. CDR3 sequence: CASSLNLGTEAFF. CDR3 nucleotides: TGTGCCAGCAGCTTAAACCTAGGGACTGAAGCTTTCTTT. Using reference TRBV7-6 and TRBJ1-1 for the parts outside the CDR3, the full variable domain is GAGVSQSPRYKVTKRGQDVALRCDPISGHVSLYWYRQALGQGPEFLTYFNYEAQQDKSGLPNDRFSAERPEGSISTLTIQRTEQRDSAMYRCASSLNLGTEAFFGQGTRLTVV.